Each of the 30 T cell receptor beta chains below was sequenced from the same sample in a study of T cells after yellow fever vaccination. From the 5' RACE reads, TCRdb called clonotypes with MiXCR, one entry per CDR3 protein. The repertoire holds hundreds of thousands of distinct CDR3 sequences, with roughly an eighth as singletons. The starting material was CD4+ T cells sorted from PBMCs, obtained 15 days after the yellow fever booster vaccination. All receptors come from a young man who received the YFV17D yellow fever vaccine.

The chain links TRBV24-1 to TRBJ1-5, with 11 bases identical to TRBD1. Germline assignment: CDR1 KGHDR and CDR2 SFDVKD. Trimming cost V 10 bases and J 1 base; bases outside gene matches: 11. The CDR3 contains 17 residues. The DNA for the CDR3 is TGTGCCACTACGGACAGGGGGCGCCCCAAAAGCAATCAGCCCCAGCATTTT. Translating it yields CATTDRGRPKSNQPQHF.

This sequence joins TRBV11-2 and TRBJ2-1; tentative D call: TRBD2 (5 bases). V dropped 3 bases and J dropped 9 bases, with 12 bases sitting between them. CDR3 size: 13 residues. CDR1 SGHAT and CDR2 FQNNGV come from the germline V gene. In DNA, the CDR3 is TGTGCCAGCAGCTTGTACCCGGGGATTGAGCAGTTCTTC. Encoded protein: CASSLYPGIEQFF.

J is TRBJ1-2 and V is TRBV4-3; 8 bases map to TRBD1. This CDR3 contains 16 residues. Germline lookup yields CDR1 LGHNA and CDR2 YSLEER. J lost 10 bases, V lost 0 bases, and 13 bases had no gene match. The CDR3 nucleotides are TGCGCCAGCAGCCAAGATGGCGGGACAGGCGCCTCCGCCTACACCTTC. Translation gives CASSQDGGTGASAYTF.

The gene calls are TRBV30 and TRBJ2-2, with D unresolved. Germline CDR1 GTSNPN, CDR2 SVGIG (reference sequence). This CDR3 contains 15 residues. Trimming removed 0 bases at V and 6 bases at J, with 14 bases between. CDR3 bases: TGTGCCTGGAGTGTAGGGCCGTTTTTTCCCGGGGAGCTGTTTTTT. This translates into CAWSVGPFFPGELFF. The full variable domain, with the rest looked up from reference TRBV30 and TRBJ2-2, is SQTIHQWPATLVQPVGSPLSLECTVEGTSNPNLYWYRQAAGRGLQLLFYSVGIGQISSEVPQNLSASRPQDRQFILSSKKLLLSDSGFYLCAWSVGPFFPGELFFGEGSRLTVL.

This clonotype has only a few counts. The chain has TRBV6-5 and TRBJ1-4; D is perhaps TRBD1 (5 bases). Germline values: CDR1 MNHEY, CDR2 SVGAGI. V lost 6 bases and J 8 bases, leaving 19 bases between the germline ends. The CDR3 sequence is 15 residues long. The CDR3 sequence is CASSPRALGREKLFF. The CDR3 region has the DNA TGTGCCAGCAGCCCCAGGGCGTTGGGTAGGGAAAAACTGTTTTTT.

This rearrangement joins TRBV6-2 or TRBV6-3 to TRBJ2-5; TRBD2 might be the D (5 bases). The CDR3 contains 16 residues. Germline values: CDR1 MNHEY, CDR2 SVGEGT. Trimming removed 3 bases at V and 0 bases at J, with 14 bases between. This CDR3 is CASSYVVGGYQETQYF. In DNA, the CDR3 is TGTGCCAGCAGTTATGTGGTAGGAGGTTACCAAGAGACCCAGTACTTC.

This clonotype showed up many times. V gene TRBV7-3 combines with J gene TRBJ1-2; D is perhaps TRBD1 (5 bases). CDR1 SGHTA and CDR2 FQGTGA come from the germline V gene. This CDR3 comprises 15 residues. Trimming shortened V by 2 bases and J by 2 bases, and 12 bases separated the two germline ends. The CDR3, as DNA: TGTGCCAGCAGCTTATCGCCCAGGGAAAACTATGGCTACACCTTC. Its protein is CASSLSPRENYGYTF.

The sample holds a few counts of this clonotype. The chain carries TRBV6-2 or TRBV6-3 and TRBJ2-6; possibly TRBD2 for D (6 bases). Germline values: CDR1 MNHEY, CDR2 SVGEGT. V was clipped by 5 bases and J by 2 bases, with 16 bases between them. This CDR3 has 17 amino acids. The CDR3 DNA sequence: TGTGCCAGCAGTCCGACAGAGGGGACTCCTGGGGCCAACGTCCTGACTTTC. The encoded protein is CASSPTEGTPGANVLTF.

This chain uses TRBV7-9 with TRBJ2-5; D not certain. Germline V gene data show CDR1 as SEHNR and CDR2 as FQNEAQ (reference sequence). The CDR3 spans 13 residues. The V end lost 2 bases, the J end lost 5 bases, and 9 bases lay between the germline ends. The CDR3 loop is CASSLQARETQYF. The DNA of the CDR3 is TGTGCCAGCAGCTTACAAGCTCGGGAGACCCAGTACTTC.

This chain links TRBV2 with TRBJ2-2; 12 nucleotides align to TRBD2. Germline loops: CDR1 SNHLY, CDR2 FYNNEI. V shed 8 bases and J 6 bases; nucleotides not matched to a gene: 4. The CDR3 spans 14 residues. CDR3 region: CASVGTSGPGELFF. CDR3 sequence (DNA): TGTGCCAGCGTCGGGACTAGCGGGCCCGGGGAGCTGTTTTTT.

The chain recombines TRBV4-1 with TRBJ2-3; 11 bases match TRBD2. This CDR3 contains 18 residues. Per germline, CDR1 MGHRA and CDR2 YSYEKL. After removal of 4 bases from V and 2 bases from J, the junction contained 11 bases not matched to a gene. CDR3 loop: CASSPPTPSGGTTDTQYF. DNA of the CDR3: TGCGCCAGCAGCCCCCCAACACCTAGCGGGGGGACCACAGATACGCAGTATTTT.

This clonotype was counted between two and nine times. The rearrangement links TRBV5-1 to TRBJ2-5; TRBD1 is a possible D gene (6 bases). Germline loops: CDR1 SGHRS, CDR2 YFSETQ. The CDR3 covers 15 residues. V lost 0 bases and J 5 bases, leaving 14 bases between the germline ends. The DNA of the CDR3 is TGCGCCAGCAGCTTGGTAGACTATCAGGGGGAGACCCAGTACTTC. It yields the protein CASSLVDYQGETQYF.

This clonotype showed up just a few times. V gene TRBV20-1 combines with J gene TRBJ1-1, with D possibly matching TRBD1 (6 bases). V gave up 4 bases and J gave up 14 bases, with 29 bases separating them. CDR3 size: 15 residues. The germline V gene encodes CDR1 DFQATT and CDR2 SNEGSKA (reference sequence). For the CDR3, the DNA is TGCAGTGCTAAGACCCGGGACAATATCCCGAAATGGTGCTTCTTT. Protein sequence: CSAKTRDNIPKWCFF.

V usage is TRBV5-1 and J usage is TRBJ2-1, with D possibly being TRBD1 (7 bases). The germline gives CDR1 SGHRS, CDR2 YFSETQ. This CDR3 comprises 18 residues. V was shortened by 3 bases and J by 8 bases, with 27 bases between the two germline ends. The CDR3 loop is CASSSQPGGTALPDEQFF. In nucleotides, the CDR3 is TGCGCCAGCAGCTCACAGCCTGGGGGGACAGCCCTCCCCGATGAGCAGTTCTTC.

The V call is TRBV3-1, the J call TRBJ1-2; D not certain. The CDR3 extends over 14 amino acids. From germline, CDR1 is LGHDT and CDR2 YNNKEL (reference sequence). V lost 4 bases to trimming and J lost 7 bases, with 16 bases between them. The CDR3 nucleotides are TGTGCCAGCAGCCGGAGCGACCCTTCGGGTGGCTACACCTTC. As protein: CASSRSDPSGGYTF.

The table lists this clonotype with a few counts. V and J are TRBV27 and TRBJ1-4; D is ambiguous. V lost 1 base to trimming and J lost 0 bases, with 6 bases between them. Germline CDR1 and CDR2: MNHEY and SMNVEV (reference sequence). The CDR3 sequence is 15 residues long. CDR3 nucleotide sequence: TGTGCCAGCAGTTTATGGGGAGCAACTAATGAAAAACTGTTTTTT. It encodes CASSLWGATNEKLFF.

The table lists this clonotype with a few counts. The chain employs TRBV9 and TRBJ1-4; D gene uncertain. The CDR3 is 15 residues long. Germline loops: CDR1 SGDLS, CDR2 YYNGEE. The germline V and J ends were trimmed by 6 bases and 2 bases, with 14 bases remaining between them. CDR3 sequence reads: CASTPAGQTNEKLFF. CDR3 sequence (DNA): TGTGCCAGCACCCCCGCCGGGCAGACTAATGAAAAACTGTTTTTT.

The chain recombines TRBV6-1 with TRBJ1-2; D may be TRBD1 (5 bases). The V gene lost 3 bases and the J gene lost 6 bases, with 17 bases spanning the gap. The CDR3 extends over 15 amino acids. The V gene's germline CDR1 is MNHNS and CDR2 SASEGT. The CDR3 nucleotides read TGTGCCAGCAGTGACTCCGGGACGGTCGGGAATGGCTACACCTTC. Translating it yields CASSDSGTVGNGYTF.

As regards this clonotype: This clone may be a read error of a much larger clone one base away. The chain's CDR3 is CASGRWDTGELFF. CDR3 DNA: TGCGCCAGCGGACGGTGGGACACCGGGGAGCTGTTTTTT. The chain is built from TRBV10-2 and TRBJ2-2; D unresolved. From germline, CDR1 is WSHSY and CDR2 SAAADI. The CDR3 spans 13 residues. V lost 8 bases and J 3 bases, leaving 10 bases between the germline ends.

Only a few counts were recorded for this clonotype. The gene calls are TRBV10-3 and TRBJ2-1; D possibly corresponds to TRBD2 (5 bases). Germline lookup yields CDR1 ENHRY and CDR2 SYGVKD. Deletions cut 6 bases from V and 5 bases from J, with 14 bases between. The CDR3 totals 14 residues. CDR3 nucleotide sequence: TGTGCCATCAGCTCGGGAACAGAACACAATGAGCAGTTCTTC. It specifies CAISSGTEHNEQFF.

This clonotype was recorded a few times. The chain links TRBV7-9 to TRBJ2-4, with TRBD2 matching 7 bases. The junction had 6 bases not matched to a gene; V was cut back by 5 bases and J by 2 bases. Germline assignment: CDR1 SEHNR and CDR2 FQNEAQ (reference sequence). CDR3 size: 15 residues. The CDR3 here is CASSPPGGSKNIQYF. Written as DNA, the CDR3 is TGTGCCAGCAGCCCCCCGGGGGGATCCAAAAACATTCAGTACTTC.

The J gene is TRBJ2-2, the V gene TRBV9; tentative D call: TRBD2 (5 bases). The ends were cut back, 1 base at V and 3 bases at J, with 22 bases in the middle. The CDR3 totals 19 residues. Per germline, CDR1 SGDLS and CDR2 YYNGEE. The CDR3 DNA is TGTGCCAGCAGCGTACTCCCCCCCCTAGCCGCCGGCCACACCGGGGAGCTGTTTTTT. It is translated as CASSVLPPLAAGHTGELFF. Together with reference TRBV9 and TRBJ2-2, the CDR3 gives the full variable domain: DSGVTQTPKHLITATGQRVTLRCSPRSGDLSVYWYQQSLDQGLQFLIQYYNGEERAKGNILERFSAQQFPDLHSELNLSSLELGDSALYFCASSVLPPLAAGHTGELFFGEGSRLTVL.

The chain employs TRBV24-1 and TRBJ1-2; D uncertain. Germline V CDR1 and CDR2: KGHDR, SFDVKD. Trimming removed 1 base from V and 6 bases from J, with 2 bases in between. The CDR3 has 11 amino acids. CDR3: CATSDFNGYTF. The CDR3 nucleotides are TGTGCCACCAGTGATTTCAATGGCTACACCTTC.

The chain couples TRBV7-2 to TRBJ2-3; 9 nucleotides align to TRBD2. This CDR3 has 14 residues. The J segment lost 6 bases and the V segment lost 2 bases, leaving 3 bases of the junction unmatched. Per the germline V gene, CDR1 is SGHTA and CDR2 is FQGNSA. CDR3 nucleotide sequence: TGTGCCAGCAGCTTAAGTAGCGGGGGTGATACGCAGTATTTT. Protein: CASSLSSGGDTQYF.

The CDR3 protein is CASSQDPVTEDRENTEAFF. CDR3 sequence (DNA): TGTGCCAGCAGCCAGGATCCCGTAACCGAGGACAGGGAGAACACTGAAGCTTTCTTT. V is TRBV4-2 and J is TRBJ1-1; 8 nucleotides match TRBD1. The CDR3 spans 19 residues. From germline, CDR1 is LGHNA and CDR2 YNFKEQ. V lost 3 bases to trimming and J lost 1 base; unmatched junction nucleotides: 16.

The rearrangement joins TRBV4-1 to TRBJ2-3, with D perhaps matching TRBD2 (6 bases). In germline, CDR1 is MGHRA, CDR2 YSYEKL. The CDR3 sequence is 13 residues long. The V end was cut by 1 base, the J end by 11 bases, with 13 bases between. CDR3 in DNA: TGCGCCAGCAGCCAAGTTGGGTGGAGGGGGCAGTATTTT. The encoded protein is CASSQVGWRGQYF.

The J gene is TRBJ2-1, the V gene TRBV28, with D maybe TRBD2 (6 bases). Germline V CDR1 and CDR2: MDHEN, SYDVKM. The ends were cut back, 6 bases at V and 0 bases at J, with 12 bases in the middle. This CDR3 contains 15 residues. This CDR3 is CASSAGPHSYNEQFF. In nucleotides, the CDR3 is TGTGCCAGCAGCGCGGGACCCCACTCCTACAATGAGCAGTTCTTC.

The chain has TRBV6-5 and TRBJ2-5, with D possibly TRBD2 on 5 matching bases. V shed 0 bases and J shed 5 bases, with 13 bases lying between them. This CDR3 comprises 15 residues. Germline V lookup: CDR1 MNHEY, CDR2 SVGAGI. Here the CDR3 DNA reads TGTGCCAGCAGTTACTCACGGGGAACTTGGGAGACCCAGTACTTC. Encoded protein: CASSYSRGTWETQYF.

Many counts were recorded for this clonotype. The V gene is TRBV12-3 or TRBV12-4, the J gene TRBJ2-1; 12 bases align to TRBD2. The V segment lost 4 bases and the J segment 12 bases; nucleotides outside the gene matches: 10. The CDR3 spans 15 residues. This CDR3 is CASSWRLAGDAMQFF. CDR3 DNA sequence: TGTGCCAGCAGTTGGCGACTAGCGGGGGACGCTATGCAGTTCTTC.

The V gene is TRBV4-2, the J gene TRBJ1-2, with a tentative D call TRBD1 (6 bases). V was cut by 4 bases and J by 2 bases, with 14 bases left in between. CDR3 length: 15 residues. CDR1 is LGHNA and CDR2 is YNFKEQ in the germline V gene. The CDR3 protein is CASSLGGGGNYGYTF. The CDR3 DNA follows: TGTGCCAGCAGCCTCGGGGGTGGGGGCAACTATGGCTACACCTTC.